These 17 T cell receptor beta chains were sequenced from one sample in a study of blood T cell repertoires in COVID-19. The table came from immunoSEQ multiplex PCR; TCRdb's copy has only in-frame clones and leaves some out. The sample carries 130,000 to 150,000 clones, around nine tenths recorded once. Sample: peripheral blood. These receptors all come from a woman aged 50 to 60 with active or convalescent COVID-19.

The J gene is TRBJ2-7, the V gene TRBV19, with TRBD1 matching 9 bases. The CDR3 loop spans 15 amino acids. Germline V lookup: CDR1 LNHDA, CDR2 SQIVND (reference sequence). J lost 1 base, V lost 5 bases, and 6 bases had no gene match. The CDR3 bases are TGTGCCAGTAGTCTACAGGGGGCTGGTTCCTACGAGCAGTACTTC. It specifies CASSLQGAGSYEQYF. Full variable domain (outside the CDR3, taken from reference TRBV19 and TRBJ2-7): DGGITQSPKYLFRKEGQNVTLSCEQNLNHDAMYWYRQDPGQGLRLIYYSQIVNDFQKGDIAEGYSVSREKKESFPLTVTSAQKNPTAFYLCASSLQGAGSYEQYFGPGTRLTVT.

The rearrangement joins TRBV4-2 to TRBJ1-5; 8 nucleotides line up with TRBD1. V shed 4 bases, J shed 5 bases, and the junction held 1 base outside the gene matches. CDR3 length: 13 amino acids. Germline V gene lookup returns CDR1 LGHNA and CDR2 YNFKEQ. CDR3 loop: CASSPQGDQPQHF. The CDR3 region has the DNA TGTGCCAGCAGCCCACAGGGGGATCAGCCCCAGCATTTT.

The genes are TRBV28 and TRBJ2-4; 8 bases are a match to TRBD2. Germline CDR1 reads MDHEN; CDR2 reads SYDVKM. V gave up 3 bases and J gave up 0 bases; unmatched junction bases: 10. This CDR3 comprises 18 residues. The CDR3 DNA follows: TGTGCCAGCAGTTTCTACAGGACTAGCCGCGAAGCCAAAAACATTCAGTACTTC. It yields the protein CASSFYRTSREAKNIQYF.

The V gene is TRBV30, the J gene TRBJ2-3; TRBD1 agrees at 8 bases. After removal of 1 base from V and 1 base from J, the junction contained 10 bases not matched to a gene. The CDR3 has 17 amino acids. The V gene's germline CDR1 is GTSNPN and CDR2 SVGIG (reference sequence). Written as DNA, the CDR3 is TGTGCCTGGAGTGGTGCGACAGGGGTTGGGGGCACAGATACGCAGTATTTT. Its protein product is CAWSGATGVGGTDTQYF.

The genes are TRBV30 and TRBJ1-2, with D possibly TRBD1 on 5 matching bases. Trimming took 0 bases from V and 8 from J, leaving 10 bases between them. The germline CDR1 and CDR2 sequences are GTSNPN and SVGIG (reference sequence). The CDR3 runs to 12 residues. The CDR3 region is CAWSVRGWGYTF. CDR3 nucleotides: TGTGCCTGGAGTGTACGGGGGTGGGGCTACACCTTC.

This chain connects TRBV6-5 to TRBJ1-1; 7 positions match TRBD1. The CDR3 contains 15 residues. CDR1 and CDR2 (germline): MNHEY, SVGAGI. V lost 0 bases to trimming and J lost 4 bases; unmatched junction nucleotides: 5. The CDR3 protein is CASSYSRGLGTEAFF. The CDR3 DNA reads TGTGCCAGCAGTTACTCAAGGGGGCTGGGCACTGAAGCTTTCTTT.

This clone has only one observation. This chain joins TRBV6-2 or TRBV6-3 and TRBJ2-1; 10 bases line up with TRBD2. J gave up 5 bases and V 2 bases, and 6 bases lay outside the gene matches. Germline assignment: CDR1 MNHEY and CDR2 SVGEGT. The CDR3 is 16 residues long. The CDR3 sequence is CASSYASGRGNNEQFF. CDR3 DNA: TGTGCCAGCAGTTACGCAAGCGGGAGGGGGAACAATGAGCAGTTCTTC.

This clone was seen a single time. The chain is built from TRBV21-1 and TRBJ2-7; the DNA was not compared with TRBD1, the D call given in the table. TRBV21-1 counts as a pseudogene. This CDR3 comprises 16 residues. CDR3 residues: CASSIQKRQGRWEQYF. The CDR3 DNA reads as TGTGCCAGCAGCATACAAAAAAGACAGGGTAGGTGGGAGCAGTACTTC.

The gene calls are TRBV5-1 and TRBJ2-3; 7 bases align to TRBD2. Germline CDR1 and CDR2: SGHRS and YFSETQ. V gave up 5 bases and J gave up 4 bases; unmatched junction bases: 13. CDR3 length: 16 residues. CDR3 protein: CASSLFGREYADTQYF. The CDR3 DNA is TGCGCCAGCAGTCTCTTCGGGCGGGAGTATGCAGATACGCAGTATTTT.

The chain is built from TRBV2 and TRBJ1-1, with 9 bases lining up with TRBD1. This CDR3 region has 14 residues. V shed 6 bases and J 4 bases; nucleotides not matched to a gene: 6. Per the germline V gene, CDR1 is SNHLY and CDR2 is FYNNEI. CDR3 bases: TGTGCCAGCAGCGGACAGGGGCAAATCACTGAAGCTTTCTTT. This codes for CASSGQGQITEAFF. The entire variable domain, with the rest obtained from reference TRBV2 and TRBJ1-1, is as follows: EPEVTQTPSHQVTQMGQEVILRCVPISNHLYFYWYRQILGQKVEFLVSFYNNEISEKSEIFDDQFSVERPDGSNFTLKIRSTKLEDSAMYFCASSGQGQITEAFFGQGTRLTVV.

This clone was counted a few times. The chain joins TRBV7-3 to TRBJ1-1; 8 positions agree with TRBD1. The V gene end was trimmed by 4 bases and the J gene end by 1 base; junction bases not matched to a gene: 2. The CDR3 sequence is 14 residues long. The germline V gene has CDR1 SGHTA and CDR2 FQGTGA. Here the CDR3 DNA reads TGTGCCAGCAGCTCCCAGGGGGCGAACACTGAAGCTTTCTTT. Protein product: CASSSQGANTEAFF. The entire variable domain, with the rest obtained from reference TRBV7-3 and TRBJ1-1, is as follows: GAGVSQTPSNKVTEKGKYVELRCDPISGHTALYWYRQSLGQGPEFLIYFQGTGAADDSGLPNDRFFAVRPEGSVSTLKIQRTERGDSAVYLCASSSQGANTEAFFGQGTRLTVV.

V gene TRBV30 combines with J gene TRBJ1-1; D is perhaps TRBD1 (6 bases). With 4 bases removed from V and 6 bases from J, the gap between germline ends came to 15 bases. The germline gives CDR1 GTSNPN, CDR2 SVGIG (reference sequence). This CDR3 has 13 residues. CDR3 amino acids: CAWTPGQTPEAFF. The CDR3 DNA reads TGTGCCTGGACTCCTGGACAGACCCCTGAAGCTTTCTTT.

J is TRBJ1-2 and V is TRBV28; tentative D call: TRBD1 (5 bases). Per the germline V gene, CDR1 is MDHEN and CDR2 is SYDVKM. Trimming pared 5 bases from V and 4 bases from J, leaving 14 bases between. The CDR3 spans 14 residues. The CDR3: CASSRRGQSYGYTF. The CDR3 DNA reads TGTGCCAGCAGTCGAAGGGGCCAGAGCTATGGCTACACCTTC.

V and J are TRBV30 and TRBJ2-7; D ambiguous. The CDR3 runs 13 residues. Germline loops: CDR1 GTSNPN, CDR2 SVGIG (reference sequence). Trimming cost V 3 bases and J 3 bases, with 12 bases left between them. CDR3 nucleotides: TGTGCCTGGAGGAGTCCCGTCCGCTACGAGCAGTACTTC. Amino acid sequence: CAWRSPVRYEQYF.

This chain links TRBV11-2 with TRBJ1-1; no firm D call. This CDR3 spans 15 amino acids. Trimming removed 3 bases from V and 5 bases from J, with 16 bases in between. Germline loops: CDR1 SGHAT, CDR2 FQNNGV. The CDR3 nucleotides read TGTGCCAGCAGCTTGATTCTAGAGGGTAGGACTGAAGCTTTCTTT. It specifies CASSLILEGRTEAFF. Full variable domain (rest looked up from reference TRBV11-2 and TRBJ1-1): EAGVAQSPRYKIIEKRQSVAFWCNPISGHATLYWYQQILGQGPKLLIQFQNNGVVDDSQLPKDRFSAERLKGVDSTLKIQPAKLEDSAVYLCASSLILEGRTEAFFGQGTRLTVV.

This clone came up once. The chain uses TRBV6-6 and TRBJ1-2, with 9 bases that match TRBD1. Trimming cost V 6 bases and J 5 bases; bases outside gene matches: 10. The CDR3 has 15 residues. Germline V lookup: CDR1 MNHNY, CDR2 SVGAGI (reference sequence). The CDR3 sequence is CASSQSTGGGYGYTF. DNA for the CDR3: TGTGCCAGCAGCCAATCTACAGGGGGCGGTTATGGCTACACCTTC.

V usage is TRBV2 and J usage is TRBJ2-1; D gene unclear. The CDR3 spans 15 residues. Germline V lookup: CDR1 SNHLY, CDR2 FYNNEI. The ends were cut back, 6 bases at V and 7 bases at J, with 19 bases in the middle. The CDR3 spells CASRKSSFGPNEQFF. For the CDR3, the DNA is TGTGCCAGCAGGAAGTCCAGTTTTGGCCCGAATGAGCAGTTCTTC. Using reference TRBV2 and TRBJ2-1 for the parts outside the CDR3, the full variable domain is EPEVTQTPSHQVTQMGQEVILRCVPISNHLYFYWYRQILGQKVEFLVSFYNNEISEKSEIFDDQFSVERPDGSNFTLKIRSTKLEDSAMYFCASRKSSFGPNEQFFGPGTRLTVL.